This TCR beta chain was sequenced during a study of shared clonotypes between healthy human individuals. Study-level points and caveats: An expected dependence of interdonor clonotype sharing on sequencing depth was noted. Sampling involved blood alone; tissue repertoires likely differ.

Germline V gene data show CDR1 as ENHRY and CDR2 as SYGVKD. The CDR3 is 12 amino acids. V gave up 10 bases and J gave up 4 bases, with 14 bases separating them. Points on this clone: The antigen is undetermined.

Profiling relied on immunoSEQ multiplex PCR, and the TCRdb table lists in-frame clones only, not all of them. The sample consists of 950,000 to 1,100,000 clones, 65% to 75% of them appearing once. This chain links TRBV10-3 with TRBJ2-7, with D possibly being TRBD1 or TRBD2 (7 bases each). The specimen sequenced was memory CD4+ T cells sorted from blood. Indicated subset: CD45RA-negative fraction. The TCR sequence derives from a young man in good health. The CDR3 coding sequence is TGTGCCACCTCAGGGGGGGATTACGAGCAGTACTTC. Residues: CATSGGDYEQYF.